This TCR beta chain was sequenced during a study of T cells in Graves' hyperthyroidism and ophthalmopathy. Overall study context: Upon initial diagnosis and before any treatment, peripheral blood was collected.

The TCR beta CDR3 regions underwent amplification using RNA transcripts as the source. Using the HTBI primer set, a first-round RT-PCR was run on the TCR CDR3. TCRdb passed the multiplex PCR reads through MiXCR, listing each CDR3 protein once. Here the sample spans roughly 650,000 distinct CDR3 sequences, 16% being singletons. It was uncontrolled infection, other autoimmune disease, pregnancy or lactation that excluded patients. This clonotype came up many times. Its specificity is not known. CDR3 length: 13 residues. Per germline, CDR1 DFQATT and CDR2 SNEGSKA (reference sequence). The germline V and J ends were trimmed by 6 bases and 3 bases, with 13 bases remaining between them. The study, taken as a whole, reports: Blood samples included most of the expanded thyroid clonotypes exceeding 0.001. Ophthalmopathy was separated from stable hyperthyroidism by a 13 V-J model.

The sample consisted of blood. This TCR came from a woman in her thirties or forties with Graves' ophthalmopathy. The chain links TRBV20-1 to TRBJ2-3; TRBD1 or TRBD2 may be the D gene (7 bases each). CDR3 in DNA: TGCAGTGCCAGGGGGGGCTATACAGATACGCAGTATTTT. This encodes CSARGGYTDTQYF.